This T cell receptor beta chain originates from a study of hypomethylating agent response in myelodysplastic syndrome (dated by TCRdb to about 2021). In the study overall: The hypomethylating agent given was azacitidine in 8 of 11 patients and decitabine in 3 of 11 patients. The cohort included some ten male and 2 female myelodysplastic syndrome patients. Patients had a mean age of approximately 72 +/- 6.3 years, and a diploid cytogenetic profile was the most common. TET2 was the most frequent mutation, present in 5 of 11 patients. Roughly six patients responded with complete response or hematologic improvement, and five patients were non-responders. Complete response or hematologic improvement counted as response, and patients meeting neither criterion were classed as non-responders. Paper-wide results and their limitations: Because the healthy control donors and the MDS patients were not matched by age, the comparison between MDS and healthy samples could have been affected. Novel clonotypes appeared more often in responders, whereas non-responders had more contracted clonotypes after treatment. A possible recognition of novel MDS antigens by the shared GLIPH2 clusters was not confirmed and needs experimental validation. Richness, rarefaction diversity and clonality did not change significantly after hypomethylating agent treatment, across all patients or within response groups. Only ten to twelve patients were analyzed, making the cohort small.

T-cell subsets were not sorted, so the analysis was performed on bulk bone marrow. Bone marrow from more than 9 myelodysplastic syndrome patients, collected before and after hypomethylating agent therapy, underwent immunosequencing of the TCR beta CDR3 regions. For longitudinal repertoire tracking, a baseline bone marrow plus two to three bone marrows at different post-treatment timepoints were contributed by each patient. Whole bone marrow served as the source for genomic DNA extraction, with DNA quality checked using TapeStation, NanoDrop OneC and PicoGreen assays. Library preparation employed the immunoSEQ multiplex PCR assay. Survey resolution was used, with two replicates of around 200 ng each, totaling about 400 ng of DNA per sample. Rearranged TCRB sequences in genomic DNA were detected with the hsTCRB kit using multiplex PCR primers targeting V and J genes. The first PCR used the QIAGEN Multiplex PCR Kit for around 30 cycles to amplify the CDR3 region. An approximately 8-cycle second PCR added sample barcodes and Illumina adapters to each replicate. Pooled libraries were quantified with a QuantStudio 6 and the KAPA library quantification kit. Roughly 15 pM of pooled libraries was sequenced on an Illumina MiSeq using 156-cycle single-end reads and a 15-cycle index read. The study's own analysis went as follows. Of 168,753 unique clonotypes, roughly 1.8% were flagged by VDJdb annotation as previously reported viral-epitope-specific. The immunoSEQ Data Assistant and immunoSEQ Analyzer converted raw reads into normalized, annotated TCRB repertoires. BioAnalyzer and version 0.6.5 of the immunarch R package were the tools used for clonotype analysis. Richness was estimated after downsampling every repertoire to the clone count of the smallest repertoire. Clonotypes were categorized as expanded, contracted or novel by Fisher's exact tests, where a novel clonotype had zero frequency before treatment. Significantly changed CDR3 beta sequences were clustered with GLIPH2 using simulation_depth=1000 and kmer_min_depth=3, and CDR3s shorter than five residues were excluded. TCRdb took this table from immuneACCESS and kept in-frame rearrangements with V and J called. Such tables lack part of the clones; where checked against another copy, unresolved V genes explain under half of the gap, and the rest is unexplained. V, J and clone size are those of that table, while D and trimming were read from the DNA. The sample table lists about 4,000 clones, about 87% of them with a count of one. The top ten clonotypes cover roughly an eighth of the sample.

CDR3 length: 15 amino acids, cysteine to phenylalanine. Kept here is only the CDR3 DNA, which spans 45 bases and is read in frame from base 1. CDR1 and CDR2 are read off the germline V gene as KGHSH and LQKENI. From V the trimming removes 8 bases and from J it removes 1 base, while the gene matches leave 11 bases of the junction unaccounted for. This clone is a singleton in its sample. Its antigen is unknown. Base qualities are not at hand, and no much larger clone is one base apart. The chain links TRBV18 with TRBJ2-7, with TRBD1 identical over 7 junction bases. The sequencing used bone marrow, collected before or after starting hypomethylating agent treatment for myelodysplastic syndrome (not recorded which). The clonotype comes from a human donor with myelodysplastic syndrome. The CDR3 loop reads CASAAKGAPSYEQYF. The DNA reads as follows: TGTGCCAGCGCAGCCAAGGGGGCGCCGTCCTACGAGCAGTACTTC.